This T cell receptor beta chain originates from a study of T cell responses to AZD1222 COVID-19 vaccine. About this clone itself: Its antigen is unknown.

Whole-study results and caveats: It was only after the peak T cell response that any repertoires were sampled. It was only 6 or 7 AZD1222 recipients who were seropositive at baseline. Donors were largely white British and mainly female; clonal diversity was possibly underestimated. Spike-spanning, vaccine-associated CD4 TCRs were dominant at 160-218 and 743-854.

The CDR3 is made up of 15 amino acids. Germline CDR1 and CDR2: GTSNPN and SVGIG (reference sequence). V gave up 2 bases and J gave up 2 bases; unmatched junction bases: 6. Clones were sequenced by immunoSEQ multiplex PCR, and TCRdb holds only the in-frame ones, with some missing. The sample consists of under 150,000 clones, approximately 94% of them appearing once. The input for sequencing was peripheral blood, taken on day 0 of AZD1222 vaccination. V usage is TRBV30 and J usage is TRBJ2-7; 10 nucleotides agree with TRBD1. This TCR was recovered from an adult in good health. CDR3 in amino acids: CAWSRGQGPAYEQYF. The CDR3 nucleotides are TGTGCCTGGAGTCGGGGACAGGGGCCAGCCTACGAGCAGTACTTC.